This TCR beta chain was documented in a study of T cell responses to AZD1222 COVID-19 vaccine. The germline V gene encodes CDR1 MNHEY and CDR2 SVGAGI. The V end lost 7 bases, the J end lost 2 bases, and 12 bases lay between the germline ends. The CDR3 runs to 14 residues. Assay: immunoSEQ multiplex PCR; the TCRdb copy retains only in-frame clones and omits some. The sample lists 80,000 to 100,000 clones; 88% were seen once. Concerning this clone: The antigen is not known.

Study-wide findings and caveats: A rise in Spike-specific TCR breadth and depth followed two AZD1222 doses.

The sample in question was peripheral blood, obtained on day 0 of AZD1222 vaccination. The chain links TRBV6-5 to TRBJ1-5; unclear D gene. The receptor was isolated from an adult in good health. The CDR3, as DNA: TGTGCCAGCACCCCTTCCCGAGGCAATCAGCCCCAGCATTTT. Translating gives CASTPSRGNQPQHF.